These 17 T cell receptor beta chains were all obtained from the same sample, sequenced in a study of spatial heterogeneity in lung cancer. Time point defined: sample taken at primary tumor resection. TCRs were sequenced from unsorted whole RNA of tumor, nontumor lung or PBMC. TCRdb re-called the 5' RACE reads through MiXCR, storing one row per CDR3 protein. The sample carries some 25,000 distinct CDR3 sequences, 4% to 5% recorded once. Sequences were derived from PBMCs, sampled at surgery. These receptors all stem from a male donor with early-stage non-small cell lung cancer.

This clonotype was observed at least ten times. The rearrangement uses TRBV12-3 or TRBV12-4 and TRBJ2-7; TRBD1 matches 7 bases. V trimming: 6 bases; J trimming: 2 bases; junction bases outside the gene matches: 4. The CDR3 consists of 13 residues. CDR3: CASRIDRAYEQYF. CDR3 coding DNA: TGTGCCAGCAGGATAGACAGGGCCTACGAGCAGTACTTC.

This clonotype showed up many times. The chain has TRBV18 and TRBJ1-1; no firm D call. CDR1 and CDR2 (germline): KGHSH, LQKENI. The CDR3 spans 13 residues. V lost 2 bases and J 5 bases, leaving 9 bases between the germline ends. The CDR3 is CASSPSEETEAFF. CDR3 nucleotide sequence: TGTGCCAGCTCACCATCAGAGGAAACTGAAGCTTTCTTT.

Many counts were recorded for this clonotype. The rearrangement uses TRBV6-5 and TRBJ2-3; TRBD2 might be the D (6 bases). The CDR3 is 12 amino acids. Germline lookup yields CDR1 MNHEY and CDR2 SVGAGI. Deletions cut 6 bases from V and 9 bases from J, with 13 bases between. The CDR3 sequence: CASSRGGITQYF. DNA of the CDR3: TGTGCCAGCAGCAGAGGCGGGATCACGCAGTATTTT.

This clonotype appeared many times. The chain carries TRBV11-2 and TRBJ2-1; D gene unclear. CDR1 and CDR2 from the germline V gene are SGHAT and FQNNGV. Trimming removed 1 base from V and 7 bases from J, with 8 bases in between. The CDR3 totals 13 residues. This CDR3 is CASSLVRKNEQFF. The CDR3 DNA reads TGTGCCAGCAGCTTAGTGAGGAAAAATGAGCAGTTCTTC.

In this sample, this clonotype turned up many times. CDR3: CASSYQQGGNQPQHF. DNA of the CDR3: TGTGCCAGCAGTTATCAACAGGGGGGCAATCAGCCCCAGCATTTT. The V call is TRBV7-2, the J call TRBJ1-5; 8 nucleotides line up with TRBD1. Germline V gives CDR1 SGHTA, CDR2 FQGNSA. After removal of 6 bases from V and 2 bases from J, the junction contained 6 bases not matched to a gene. The CDR3 consists of 15 residues.

This clonotype is deemed medium-sized. The chain is built from TRBV12-3 or TRBV12-4 and TRBJ1-1, with TRBD1 identical over 9 bases. Germline trimming cut 4 bases from V and 11 bases from J; bases unmatched to any gene: 2. The CDR3 contains 11 residues. The CDR3 sequence is CASSSGQGAFF. CDR3 bases: TGTGCCAGCAGTTCCGGACAGGGGGCTTTCTTT.

This clonotype was seen ten or more times. The rearrangement uses TRBV3-1 and TRBJ2-7; TRBD1 matches at 7 bases. The CDR3 is 17 amino acids. The trim removed 0 bases at V and 2 bases at J, leaving 10 bases unmatched. Germline CDR1 LGHDT, CDR2 YNNKEL (reference sequence). The CDR3 DNA sequence: TGTGCCAGCAGCCAAGATAAGGGGACAGCCAACACCTACGAGCAGTACTTC. Amino acid sequence: CASSQDKGTANTYEQYF.

There are many counts of this clonotype. V and J are TRBV3-1 and TRBJ2-7; D not resolved. Germline V gene sequence: CDR1 LGHDT, CDR2 YNNKEL (reference sequence). The CDR3 runs to 13 residues. Trimming pared 1 base from V and 9 bases from J, leaving 13 bases between. The CDR3 DNA is TGTGCCAGCAGCCAAGGACCAGCTACTGGGCAGTACTTC. This gives the protein CASSQGPATGQYF.

This clonotype is medium-sized in the sample. The chain is built from TRBV5-8 and TRBJ2-1, with 16 bases aligning to TRBD2. CDR3 length: 18 residues. CDR1 SGHTS and CDR2 YDEGEE come from the germline V gene. The J segment lost 0 bases and the V segment lost 4 bases, leaving 4 bases of the junction unmatched. The CDR3 region is CASSRGLAGGSSYNEQFF. As DNA, the CDR3 is TGTGCCAGCAGCCGGGGACTAGCGGGGGGGAGCTCCTACAATGAGCAGTTCTTC.

In this sample, this clonotype turned up many times. The chain uses TRBV6-1 and TRBJ2-7; no clear D. Trimming removed 5 bases at V and 2 bases at J, with 16 bases between. Germline V lookup: CDR1 MNHNS, CDR2 SASEGT. The CDR3 spans 15 residues. The CDR3 DNA follows: TGTGCCAGCAGTACGGAGCGCGGAGCCCCCTACGAGCAGTACTTC. Protein sequence: CASSTERGAPYEQYF.

In its sample, this clonotype was seen many times. The V and J genes are TRBV7-6 and TRBJ2-5; TRBD1 might be the D (6 bases). The V end lost 5 bases, the J end lost 3 bases, and 13 bases lay between the germline ends. CDR3 length: 14 residues. From germline, CDR1 is SGHVS and CDR2 FNYEAQ. The CDR3 reads CASSLMTGEETQYF. The CDR3 bases are TGTGCCAGCAGCCTAATGACAGGAGAAGAGACCCAGTACTTC.

This clonotype was seen many times. The rearrangement joins TRBV3-1 to TRBJ1-2; D not resolved. This CDR3 has 13 amino acids. Germline CDR1 reads LGHDT; CDR2 reads YNNKEL (reference sequence). V lost 1 base and J 4 bases, leaving 7 bases between the germline ends. CDR3 protein: CASSQGASYGYTF. The DNA of the CDR3 is TGTGCCAGCAGCCAAGGGGCGAGCTATGGCTACACCTTC. Based on the CDR3 plus reference TRBV3-1 and TRBJ1-2, the full variable domain is DTAVSQTPKYLVTQMGNDKSIKCEQNLGHDTMYWYKQDSKKFLKIMFSYNNKELIINETVPNRFSPKSPDKAHLNLHINSLELGDSAVYFCASSQGASYGYTFGSGTRLTVV.

The sample holds many counts of this clonotype. This chain joins TRBV10-3 and TRBJ2-7; 12 nucleotides agree with TRBD2. Trimming took 4 bases from V and 3 from J; bases not matched to a gene: 10. CDR1 is ENHRY and CDR2 is SYGVKD in the germline V gene. The CDR3 loop spans 17 amino acids. The CDR3 reads CAISGSSGRAGDYEQYF. The CDR3 coding sequence is TGTGCCATCAGTGGTTCTAGCGGGAGGGCCGGGGACTACGAGCAGTACTTC.

This clonotype was observed at least ten times. The V and J genes are TRBV29-1 and TRBJ2-1, with 8 bases aligning to TRBD2. Germline V gene sequence: CDR1 SQVTM, CDR2 ANQGSEA. This CDR3 is 11 amino acids long. The V gene end was trimmed by 7 bases and the J gene end by 8 bases; junction bases not matched to a gene: 4. The CDR3 loop is CSALGGDEQFF. The CDR3 DNA sequence: TGCAGCGCCCTCGGGGGGGATGAGCAGTTCTTC.

This clonotype was detected ten times or more. The CDR3 sequence is CASSLQPTNTGELFF. In DNA, the CDR3 is TGTGCCAGCAGCTTACAACCAACGAACACCGGGGAGCTGTTTTTT. V gene TRBV7-2 combines with J gene TRBJ2-2; D is unresolved. The length of the CDR3 is 15 residues. Deletions cut 2 bases from V and 0 bases from J, with 7 bases between. From germline, CDR1 is SGHTA and CDR2 FQGNSA.

This clonotype was observed many times. The V call is TRBV30, the J call TRBJ1-5, with TRBD1 matching over 9 bases. The germline V gene has CDR1 GTSNPN and CDR2 SVGIG (reference sequence). V was clipped by 0 bases and J by 7 bases; unmatched bases: 4. This CDR3 is 14 amino acids long. CDR3 bases: TGTGCCTGGAGTGTACAGGGGGCCGGGCAGCCCCAGCATTTT. Translation: CAWSVQGAGQPQHF.

This clonotype was seen repeatedly, ten times or more. The gene calls are TRBV7-2 and TRBJ1-2; D not certain. Germline V gene sequence: CDR1 SGHTA, CDR2 FQGNSA. The CDR3 runs 12 residues. V gave up 1 base and J gave up 8 bases, with 8 bases separating them. CDR3 region: CASSLGGGGYTF. The DNA for the CDR3 is TGTGCCAGCAGCTTAGGGGGAGGAGGCTACACCTTC.